This record looks at one TCR beta chain sequence and its context. Primers used in a second PCR of roughly 7 to 12 cycles were a sample-barcoded 5' primer and a J-beta primer mix. Via MiXCR, TCRdb re-called the 5' RACE reads, giving one row per CDR3 protein. This sample carries 800,000 to 950,000 distinct CDR3 sequences, almost 30% of them seen once, and the ten largest clones take 9.5% to 13%. These data are taken from a study of blood T cells in healthy people across ages. Germline lookup yields CDR1 KGHSH and CDR2 LQKENI. This CDR3 is built from 15 residues. The trim removed 5 bases at V and 7 bases at J, leaving 11 bases unmatched. This sample was shared with a second study, whose subject was T cells of mothers and their children. From that report: Maternal samples each gave over 8.5 million TCR beta CDR3 reads, and child samples some 2.8 million each. In unrelated and related pairs, TCR recombination output is shaped in a similar way by thymic selection.

The rearrangement uses TRBV18 and TRBJ1-2; TRBD1 matches 9 bases. The sequenced material came from blood. The clonotype originates from a woman aged 40 to 50 in good health. The CDR3 is CASSALGQGDGGYTF. The CDR3 DNA is TGTGCCAGCTCAGCGTTGGGACAGGGAGATGGTGGCTACACCTTC.